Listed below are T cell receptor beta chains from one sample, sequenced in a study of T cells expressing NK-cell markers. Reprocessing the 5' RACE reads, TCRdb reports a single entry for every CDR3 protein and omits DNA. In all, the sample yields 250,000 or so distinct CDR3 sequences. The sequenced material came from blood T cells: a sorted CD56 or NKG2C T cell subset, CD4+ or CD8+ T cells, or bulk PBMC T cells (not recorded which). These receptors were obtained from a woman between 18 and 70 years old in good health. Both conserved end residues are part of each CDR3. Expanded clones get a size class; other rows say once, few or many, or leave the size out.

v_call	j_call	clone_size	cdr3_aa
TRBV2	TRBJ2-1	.	CASGGDSSYNEQFF
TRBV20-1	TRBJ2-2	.	CSARIVSGQYTGELFF
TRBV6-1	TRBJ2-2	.	CASSTGTSLNTGELFF
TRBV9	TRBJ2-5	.	CASSAGIPGQGRSQETQYF
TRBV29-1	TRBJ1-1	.	CSVEPRDRNTEAFF
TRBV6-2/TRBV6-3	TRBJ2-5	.	CASSYVAVETQYF
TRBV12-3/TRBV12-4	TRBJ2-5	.	CASRPRNGETQYF
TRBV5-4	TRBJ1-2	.	CASSVRAGAPNYGYTF
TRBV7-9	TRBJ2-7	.	CATISGSSYEQYF
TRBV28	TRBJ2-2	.	CASRSLAHANTGELFF
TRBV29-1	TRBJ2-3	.	CSVATGGTDTQYF
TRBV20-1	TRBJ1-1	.	CSAREGATEAFF
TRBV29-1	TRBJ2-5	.	CSDGTAAGETQYF
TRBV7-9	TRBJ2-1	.	CASSLGLAYNEQFF
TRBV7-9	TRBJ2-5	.	CASSSNRDRGRETQYF
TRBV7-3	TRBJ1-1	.	CASSTTGFGNTEAFF
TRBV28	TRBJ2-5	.	CASSTAGVIETQYF
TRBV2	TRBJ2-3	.	CASSDRRTSTDTQYF
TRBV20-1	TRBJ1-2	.	CTPLEGAIGYTF
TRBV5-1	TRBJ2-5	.	CASSTGGKEETQYF
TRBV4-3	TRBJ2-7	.	CASSPWAGGNEQYF
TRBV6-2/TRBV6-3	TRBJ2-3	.	CASSYTGLAGYTDTQYF
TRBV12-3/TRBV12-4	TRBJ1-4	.	CASSLSRGKEKLFF
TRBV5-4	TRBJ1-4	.	CASSLKDRDEKLFF
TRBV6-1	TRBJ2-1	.	CASFDPLAGGDNEQFF
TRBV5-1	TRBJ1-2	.	CASSFGWAADGYTF
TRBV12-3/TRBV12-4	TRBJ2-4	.	CASSSPGEAKNIQYF
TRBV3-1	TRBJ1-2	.	CASSRTGVNYGYTF
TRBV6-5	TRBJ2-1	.	CASSYSGSSYNEQFF
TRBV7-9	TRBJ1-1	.	CASSTLMNTEAFF
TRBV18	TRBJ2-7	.	CASSDGRRTYEQYF
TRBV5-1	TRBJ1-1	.	CASQPGRNLNTEAFF
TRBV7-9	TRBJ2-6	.	CASTDGGDGANVLTF
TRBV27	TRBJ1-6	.	CASSPDRGHWGSPLHF
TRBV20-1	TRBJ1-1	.	CSARELPTEAFF
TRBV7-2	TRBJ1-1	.	CASSSPRGLTEAFF
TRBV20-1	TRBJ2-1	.	CSARVPAGVRNEQFF
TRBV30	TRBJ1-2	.	CAWRQDENYGYTF
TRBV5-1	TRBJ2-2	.	CASSTGTQTGELFF
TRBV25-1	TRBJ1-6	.	CASSDGKANSPLHF
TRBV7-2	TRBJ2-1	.	CASSPLGLAGYNEQFF
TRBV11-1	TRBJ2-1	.	CASSLVYIAGGPGEQFF
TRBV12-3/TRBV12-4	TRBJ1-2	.	CASSLHTNYGYTF
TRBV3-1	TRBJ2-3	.	CASSASVTGIYTQYF
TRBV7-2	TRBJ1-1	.	CASSTEGFTEAFF
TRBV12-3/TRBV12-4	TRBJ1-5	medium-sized	CASRQSNQPQHF
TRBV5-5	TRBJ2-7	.	CASSFRTGGPYEQYF
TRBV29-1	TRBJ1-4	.	CSVRHDNEKLFF